This is a list of T cell receptor beta chains from one sample in a study of blood T cells in healthy people across ages. TCRdb re-called the 5' RACE reads through MiXCR, storing one row per CDR3 protein. The repertoire consists of over 1,200,000 distinct CDR3 sequences, with 59% occurring once and the leading ten covering about 6.7%. The specimen was blood. These receptors all come from a man aged 18-30 years in good health. Both conserved end residues are part of each CDR3. The D gene is left open where the match is weak. Clone size, where shown, is once, few, many, or a class for clones that have expanded.

j_gene	v_gene	abundance	d_gene	CDR3nt	CDR3aa
TRBJ2-3	TRBV20-1	-	-	TGCAGTGCTAGGGCATTACAGGGTTTTGATCAGTATTTT	CSARALQGFDQYF
TRBJ2-1	TRBV11-1	-	-	TGTGCCAGCAGCACACCGACAGGTTACCCCTACAATGAGCAGTTCTTC	CASSTPTGYPYNEQFF
TRBJ2-3	TRBV27	-	-	TGTGCCAGCACCTCAATCAGCACAGATACGCAGTATTTT	CASTSISTDTQYF
TRBJ2-1	TRBV29-1	-	-	TGCAGCGTTGAGTTGGAGGTCTCCTACAATGAGCAGTTCTTC	CSVELEVSYNEQFF
TRBJ2-7	TRBV3-1	few	-	TGTGCCAGCAGCCAATCCACCCAGGGCGACGAGCAGTACTTC	CASSQSTQGDEQYF
TRBJ2-5	TRBV29-1	few	-	TGCAGCGTTGGAGTGCACAAAGAGACCCAGTACTTC	CSVGVHKETQYF
TRBJ1-5	TRBV2	-	-	TGTGCCAGCAGTGAATCTGTGACGGGTAGCAATCAGCCCCAGCATTTT	CASSESVTGSNQPQHF
TRBJ2-1	TRBV12-3/TRBV12-4	-	TRBD2	TGTGCCAGCAGCTCAAGTAGCGGGCGCTACAATGAGCAGTTCTTC	CASSSSSGRYNEQFF
TRBJ1-2	TRBV20-1	-	-	TGCAGTGCCCCCGGTGGACAGAATTCAGGCTACACCTTC	CSAPGGQNSGYTF
TRBJ2-7	TRBV4-3	few	-	TGCGCCAGCGCCCGGACGACAGATACCCCCGAGCAGTACTTC	CASARTTDTPEQYF